This T cell receptor beta chain was retrieved from a study of T cells in Graves' hyperthyroidism and ophthalmopathy (dated by TCRdb to between 2019 and 2020). The study in broad terms: Peripheral blood was sampled at the time of initial diagnosis, prior to any treatment. The 75 to 100 discovery patients were randomly split 7:3 into training and test sets. According to the paper, TCR Vbeta CDR3 sequencing was carried out on some 140 peripheral blood samples, which came from 40 to 45 ophthalmopathy, some 73 hyperthyroidism and roughly 17 progressor patients. Prospective prediction of ophthalmopathy was tested in an independent validation cohort consisting of under 20 hyperthyroidism patients and around 16 patients who later progressed to ophthalmopathy. In more than 5 Graves' hyperthyroidism patients, the study also compared T-cell repertoires from thyroid tissue with T-cell repertoires from blood. After sampling, hyperthyroidism patients received methimazole starting at 30 mg daily, and ophthalmopathy patients received high-dose intravenous methylprednisolone. To identify TCR V-J signatures that set the groups apart, the researchers used a discovery cohort of 100 patients, made up of 43 with Graves' ophthalmopathy and 57 with stable Graves' hyperthyroidism.

CDR1 MNHGY and CDR2 SVAAGI are derived from the germline V gene. CDR3 length: 14 amino acids, cysteine to phenylalanine. Solely the CDR3 DNA is kept, with 42 bases framed from the first base. Deletion took 4 bases off V and 1 base off J, with a span of 10 bases between the germline ends. About this clonotype itself: Its target antigen remains unknown. Base qualities are not at hand, and no much larger clone is one base apart.

Amplification of TCR beta CDR3 regions was carried out from RNA transcripts. The TCR CDR3 was subjected to a first round of RT-PCR using the HTBI primer set and the Qiagen OneStep RT-PCR kit. A second multiplex PCR round built the libraries, followed by size selection and purification. Sequencing of the libraries was done on an Illumina HiSeq2000 using paired-end 100 bp reads. In the authors' own workflow: SOAPnuke was used to process the raw data, removing reads that contained adapters or uncalled bases, had a mean Phred below 15, or lacked an exact match to the constant primer or identifier. High-quality paired reads were merged using COPE v1.2.5, and each unique nucleotide sequence was defined as a clonotype. MiTCR v1.1 was used to align clonotypes to the IMGT TRBV, TRBD and TRBJ reference segments. The analysis was restricted to V-J combinations with a frequency above 0.0001, which together covered 99.2% of the repertoires. The TCS score was defined as the ratio of F50 (clonal expansion) to E x V (chaos), calculated using BLOSUM62-based TCRdist between CDR3 peptides within each V-J. Welch's t-statistics and random forest reduced 500 to 650 V-J features to 10 to 15, which were used in a naive Bayes classifier (R e1071). TCRdb itself trimmed the public reads at Q25 with fastp, ran MiXCR and retained productive beta chains. Here each entry gathers all rows of one CDR3 protein and keeps the most common genes and DNA. It is TCRdb's table, rather than the study itself, that gives the V and J calls and clone size. The sample profile shows a few hundred thousand distinct CDR3 sequences; about a sixth of them were found once. Approximately 14% of the sample goes to the ten largest clones.

Paper-wide results and their limitations: Most expanded thyroid clonotypes (frequency above 0.001) were also detected in blood, suggesting blood repertoires may reflect thyroid immune responses. In validation, the model predicted progression to ophthalmopathy a median of roughly 6.2 months before onset, with approximately 71% sensitivity and roughly 72% specificity. Sample size was not statistically predetermined, and blinding of investigators to group allocation was not performed. A 13 V-J signature model separated ophthalmopathy from stable hyperthyroidism, with about 90% sensitivity and 81% to 83% specificity in cross-validation and 80%/75% in testing.

Graves' hyperthyroidism was defined as stable when no progression to ophthalmopathy occurred over 18 months of follow-up. The hyperthyroidism patients were between 18 and 65 years old and newly diagnosed, with a disease duration of less than 2 months. Exclusion was applied to patients with uncontrolled infections, other autoimmune diseases, pregnancy or lactation. Diagnoses relied on clinical symptoms, serum thyroxine and TRAb, thyroid ultrasound and orbital computed tomography. PBMCs were separated from 7.5 to 10 ml of fresh peripheral blood using Ficoll-Paque density gradient centrifugation. Total RNA was extracted using Trizol reagent, and RNA quality was assessed on an Agilent 2100 Bioanalyzer.

Recombination linked TRBV6-9 to TRBJ1-1, and the D gene may be TRBD1, 5 bases matching. The receptor was isolated from a young woman with Graves' hyperthyroidism. Sequencing input: blood. The nucleotide sequence is given as TGTGCCAGCAGTTCTGGACATAGGAACACTGAAGCTTTCTTT. Its translation reads: CASSSGHRNTEAFF.